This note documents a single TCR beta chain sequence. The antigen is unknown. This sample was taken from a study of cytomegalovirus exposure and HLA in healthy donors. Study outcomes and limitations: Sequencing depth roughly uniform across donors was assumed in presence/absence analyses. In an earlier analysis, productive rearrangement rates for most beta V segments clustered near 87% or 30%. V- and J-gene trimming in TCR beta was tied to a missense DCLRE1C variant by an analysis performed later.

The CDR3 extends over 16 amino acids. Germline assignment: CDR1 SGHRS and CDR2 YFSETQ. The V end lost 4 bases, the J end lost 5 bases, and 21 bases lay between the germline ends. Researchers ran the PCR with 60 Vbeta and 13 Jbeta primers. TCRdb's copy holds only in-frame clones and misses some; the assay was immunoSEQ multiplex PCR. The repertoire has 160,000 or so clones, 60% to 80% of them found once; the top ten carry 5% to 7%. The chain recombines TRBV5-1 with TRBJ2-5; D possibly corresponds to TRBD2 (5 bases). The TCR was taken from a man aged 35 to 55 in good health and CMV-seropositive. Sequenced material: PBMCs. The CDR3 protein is CASSPGERSLRETQYF. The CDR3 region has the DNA TGCGCCAGCAGCCCTGGGGAGCGGTCCTTGAGGGAGACCCAGTACTTC.